These 13 T cell receptor beta chains came from one sample sequenced in a study of cytomegalovirus exposure and HLA in healthy donors. PCR was performed using 60 Vbeta and 13 Jbeta primers. Libraries were prepared by immunoSEQ multiplex PCR; TCRdb keeps only in-frame clonotypes and omits some of them. The sample shows 150,000 or so clones, roughly four fifths of them seen only once. Sequenced: PBMCs. These receptors were obtained from a woman in her 40s in good health and CMV-seronegative.

The chain links TRBV7-2 to TRBJ2-5; TRBD2 aligns across 7 bases. The ends lost 3 bases at V and 4 bases at J; junction bases unmatched: 8. The CDR3 runs to 15 residues. Germline values: CDR1 SGHTA, CDR2 FQGNSA. The CDR3 is CASSLLAEPSETQYF. The CDR3 bases are TGTGCCAGCAGCTTGCTAGCGGAACCTTCAGAGACCCAGTACTTC.

The genes are TRBV6-5 and TRBJ1-6; 9 nucleotides match TRBD1. Germline V lookup: CDR1 MNHEY, CDR2 SVGAGI. Trimming at V came to 3 bases and at J to 6 bases, leaving 3 bases not matched to a gene. The CDR3 has 15 residues. The CDR3 here is CASSYRDRANSPLHF. The CDR3 bases are TGTGCCAGCAGTTATCGGGACAGGGCTAATTCACCCCTCCACTTT.

The CDR3 here is CASSLPTNRVGYGYTF. Written as DNA, the CDR3 is TGTGCCAGCAGCTTGCCTACAAACAGAGTGGGCTATGGCTACACCTTC. The chain combines TRBV5-4 with TRBJ1-2; unclear D gene. The CDR3 extends over 16 amino acids. Germline V gene data show CDR1 as SGHNT and CDR2 as YYREEE (reference sequence). Trimming stripped 1 base from V and 4 bases from J, with 17 bases between.

The chain joins TRBV7-8 to TRBJ2-2; 13 bases are shared with TRBD2. Germline-derived CDR1 and CDR2 are SGHVS and FQNEAQ. The V segment lost 5 bases and the J segment 6 bases; nucleotides outside the gene matches: 9. The CDR3 totals 17 residues. The CDR3 reads CASSLQGLAGVAGELFF. The DNA for the CDR3 is TGTGCCAGCAGCCTCCAAGGACTAGCGGGAGTGGCCGGGGAGCTGTTTTTT.

The chain couples TRBV6-6 to TRBJ2-1, with no clear D. Germline V gene sequence: CDR1 MNHNY, CDR2 SVGAGI (reference sequence). This CDR3 is built from 12 residues. V shed 5 bases and J shed 7 bases, with 9 bases lying between them. The CDR3 region is CASSTIRNEQFF. CDR3 DNA sequence: TGTGCCAGCAGTACAATCCGTAATGAGCAGTTCTTC.

The chain is built from TRBV4-1 and TRBJ2-7, with 8 bases identical to TRBD2. This CDR3 spans 16 amino acids. Germline assignment: CDR1 MGHRA and CDR2 YSYEKL. The junction had 6 bases not matched to a gene; V was cut back by 0 bases and J by 2 bases. The CDR3 here is CASSQDPGGLPYEQYF. In nucleotides, the CDR3 is TGCGCCAGCAGCCAAGACCCGGGAGGGCTCCCCTACGAGCAGTACTTC.

This clone was seen a few times. The V gene is TRBV5-8, the J gene TRBJ2-3; maybe TRBD1 (5 bases). CDR1 is SGHTS and CDR2 is YDEGEE in the germline V gene. The CDR3 totals 15 residues. Trimming left V 2 bases short and J 2 bases short, with 12 bases between. The CDR3 spells CASSFGQGNTDTQYF. DNA for the CDR3: TGTGCCAGCAGCTTCGGCCAGGGAAACACAGATACGCAGTATTTT.

This clone occurred once. This chain joins TRBV7-9 and TRBJ2-1, with 13 positions matching TRBD2. There are 16 residues in the CDR3. Trimming took 4 bases from V and 4 from J; bases not matched to a gene: 4. Germline V gene sequence: CDR1 SEHNR, CDR2 FQNEAQ (reference sequence). The CDR3 protein is CASSSGTSGVYNEQFF. The CDR3 nucleotides are TGTGCCAGCAGCTCTGGGACTAGCGGGGTATACAATGAGCAGTTCTTC.

This sequence joins TRBV5-4 and TRBJ2-2; perhaps TRBD2 as D (5 bases). Looked up from germline, CDR1 is SGHNT and CDR2 is YYREEE (reference sequence). CDR3 size: 14 residues. Trimming left V 4 bases short and J 6 bases short, with 13 bases between. This CDR3 reads CASSQTNLPGELFF. DNA for the CDR3: TGTGCCAGCAGCCAGACTAATCTACCCGGGGAGCTGTTTTTT.

The V and J genes are TRBV7-9 and TRBJ1-1; 9 bases are shared with TRBD1. The ends lost 1 base at V and 5 bases at J; junction bases unmatched: 5. This CDR3 spans 15 amino acids. CDR1 and CDR2 from the germline V gene are SEHNR and FQNEAQ (reference sequence). Here the CDR3 DNA reads TGTGCCAGCAGCTTAGAGGGACAGGGTTGGACTGAAGCTTTCTTT. Translating gives CASSLEGQGWTEAFF.

This chain links TRBV12-5 with TRBJ1-1; no clear D gene. CDR3 size: 16 residues. Trimming removed 0 bases from V and 0 bases from J, with 11 bases in between. Germline lookup yields CDR1 LGHNT and CDR2 FRNRAP. The CDR3 coding sequence is TGTGCTAGTGGTTTGGTAGTGGGCCAGATGAACACTGAAGCTTTCTTT. The encoded protein is CASGLVVGQMNTEAFF.

V and J are TRBV18 and TRBJ1-3; possible D gene TRBD1, 5 bases. The CDR3 is 16 amino acids. The V and J ends lost 4 bases and 0 bases respectively, with 13 bases between them. The germline CDR1 and CDR2 sequences are KGHSH and LQKENI. The CDR3 DNA follows: TGTGCCAGCTCACGGGGCCCAGTTTCCTCTGGAAACACCATATATTTT. It yields the protein CASSRGPVSSGNTIYF.

This chain uses TRBV27 with TRBJ2-3; 10 nucleotides line up with TRBD2. The CDR3 sequence is 15 residues long. The V gene's germline CDR1 is MNHEY and CDR2 SMNVEV (reference sequence). The ends lost 3 bases at V and 3 bases at J; junction bases unmatched: 3. The chain's CDR3 is CASSFLGLATDTQYF. The CDR3 region has the DNA TGTGCCAGCAGTTTCTTGGGACTAGCGACAGATACGCAGTATTTT.